The 27 T cell receptor beta chains in this list originate from one sample, sequenced in a study of cytomegalovirus exposure and HLA in healthy donors (dated 2017 in TCRdb). Libraries were built with the immunoSEQ multiplex PCR assay. For the multiplex PCR, a mixture combining 60 forward primers for TCR Vbeta segments and 13 reverse primers for TCR Jbeta segments was used. TCRdb mirrors the immuneACCESS table, restricted to in-frame sequences. Some clones are absent from its copies; in checked studies, under half trace to an unresolved V gene, and the reason for the others is unknown. This sample is represented by about 140,000 clones; less than 80% of them were singletons. The biggest ten clones account for approximately 7% of the sample. The specimen was PBMCs. The receptor source for this set is a man aged 35-49 years in good health and CMV-seropositive.

This clone showed up just once. The same CDR3 also results from other DNA sequences found in this sample. The chain recombines TRBV6-5 with TRBJ1-1, with a possible D match to TRBD1 (5 bases). There are 14 residues in the CDR3. Trimming shortened V by 0 bases and J by 2 bases, and 7 bases separated the two germline ends. Germline lookup yields CDR1 MNHEY and CDR2 SVGAGI. Written as DNA, the CDR3 is TGTGCCAGCAGTTACTCAACAGGAAACACTGAAGCTTTCTTT. It codes for CASSYSTGNTEAFF.

This rearrangement joins TRBV11-2 to TRBJ1-1, with D unclear. The ends were cut back, 5 bases at V and 5 bases at J, with 15 bases in the middle. Germline-derived CDR1 and CDR2 are SGHAT and FQNNGV. The CDR3 has 14 residues. CDR3 DNA: TGTGCCAGCAGCCCCCGACGGGGAGGGACTGAAGCTTTCTTT. Its protein product is CASSPRRGGTEAFF.

This clone was observed a handful of times. The V and J genes are TRBV27 and TRBJ2-1, with 8 bases identical to TRBD2. The CDR3 contains 15 residues. J gave up 3 bases and V 5 bases, and 6 bases lay outside the gene matches. Germline CDR1 MNHEY, CDR2 SMNVEV (reference sequence). The CDR3 region is CASSGASGLYNEQFF. Written as DNA, the CDR3 is TGTGCCAGCAGTGGGGCTAGCGGGCTCTACAATGAGCAGTTCTTC.

The chain carries TRBV5-6 and TRBJ2-7, with D maybe TRBD1 (6 bases). The V gene's germline CDR1 is SGHDT and CDR2 YYEEEE. Trimming cost V 2 bases and J 2 bases, with 14 bases left between them. The CDR3 extends over 15 amino acids. The CDR3 region is CASSFGAGAAYEQYF. CDR3 nucleotide sequence: TGTGCCAGCAGCTTTGGCGCAGGGGCGGCCTACGAGCAGTACTTC.

This chain joins TRBV5-4 and TRBJ2-2; weak D call: TRBD1 (5 bases). Germline-derived CDR1 and CDR2 are SGHNT and YYREEE (reference sequence). Trimming removed 2 bases at V and 7 bases at J, with 6 bases between. The CDR3 is 12 amino acids. In DNA form, the CDR3 reads TGTGCCAGCAGCTTTGACAGCGGGGAGCTGTTTTTT. Translation: CASSFDSGELFF.

This chain joins TRBV5-5 and TRBJ2-2; D gene uncertain. Germline V gene lookup returns CDR1 SGHKS and CDR2 YYEKEE (reference sequence). The CDR3 has 15 amino acids. Trimming stripped 0 bases from V and 2 bases from J, with 8 bases between. For the CDR3, the DNA is TGTGCCAGCAGCTTGGTCGCGGTAAACACCGGGGAGCTGTTTTTT. It is translated as CASSLVAVNTGELFF.

The count of this clone is one. The rearrangement joins TRBV6-1 to TRBJ1-2; 10 bases agree with TRBD1. The CDR3 runs 13 residues. The germline V gene encodes CDR1 MNHNS and CDR2 SASEGT. The V segment lost 6 bases and the J segment 6 bases; nucleotides outside the gene matches: 4. Written as DNA, the CDR3 is TGTGCCAGCAGAATAGGACAGGGGGATGGCTACACCTTC. Protein product: CASRIGQGDGYTF.

The chain combines TRBV7-9 with TRBJ2-5, with 7 bases matching TRBD2. Judging by the DNA end, TRBJ2-7 fits better; the J call may be wrong. From germline, CDR1 is SEHNR and CDR2 FQNEAQ (reference sequence). CDR3 length equals 14 residues. Here the CDR3 DNA reads TGTGCCAGCAGCTCGGGGGGTCTATCCTACGAGCAGTACTTC. It translates to CASSSGGLSYEQYF.

This clone was seen a handful of times. The CDR3 DNA is TGCAGCGCCAAGACCACAGGGAACACTGAAGCTTTCTTT. This encodes CSAKTTGNTEAFF. The chain is built from TRBV29-1 and TRBJ1-1; tentatively, D is TRBD1 (5 bases). The length of the CDR3 is 13 residues. CDR1 and CDR2 (germline): SQVTM, ANQGSEA. V was shortened by 7 bases and J by 1 base, with 13 bases between the two germline ends.

V and J are TRBV18 and TRBJ2-7, with TRBD2 identical over 12 bases. Germline values: CDR1 KGHSH, CDR2 LQKENI. The CDR3 runs to 14 residues. With 7 bases clipped from V and 2 bases from J, the junction kept 3 bases outside the gene matches. CDR3 DNA: TGTGCCAGCTTCGCTAGCGGGAGGGCCTACGAGCAGTACTTC. Protein product: CASFASGRAYEQYF. Using reference TRBV18 and TRBJ2-7 for the parts outside the CDR3, the full variable domain is NAGVMQNPRHLVRRRGQEARLRCSPMKGHSHVYWYRQLPEEGLKFMVYLQKENIIDESGMPKERFSAEFPKEGPSILRIQQVVRGDSAAYFCASFASGRAYEQYFGPGTRLTVT.

The chain combines TRBV5-1 with TRBJ2-5; D is ambiguous. The J call may be faulty, since TRBJ2-7 better matches the DNA end. The CDR3 consists of 16 residues. Germline values: CDR1 SGHRS, CDR2 YFSETQ. The CDR3 DNA reads as TGCGCCAGCAGCTTGGATGGGCAACAGACCCGCTACGAGCAGTACTTC. It translates to CASSLDGQQTRYEQYF.

J is TRBJ2-5 and V is TRBV11-2; 16 positions agree with TRBD2. Germline CDR1 reads SGHAT; CDR2 reads FQNNGV. The CDR3 loop spans 19 amino acids. V lost 5 bases to trimming and J lost 2 bases; unmatched junction nucleotides: 11. CDR3 nucleotide sequence: TGTGCCAGCAGCCCCGGGACTAGCGGGAGGGCCAGGTATCAAGAGACCCAGTACTTC. Translating it yields CASSPGTSGRARYQETQYF.

This sequence joins TRBV5-1 and TRBJ1-1, with no clear D. Germline CDR1 SGHRS, CDR2 YFSETQ. This CDR3 has 14 residues. V dropped 0 bases and J dropped 1 base, with 7 bases sitting between them. The CDR3 nucleotides read TGCGCCAGCAGCTTGGACGGTGGGAACACTGAAGCTTTCTTT. Protein sequence: CASSLDGGNTEAFF.

This clone showed up just once. The rearrangement uses TRBV7-9 and TRBJ2-7; 9 bases fit TRBD2. CDR3 size: 15 residues. Unmatched junction bases numbered 8, after V lost 1 base and J lost 7 bases. Germline V gene lookup returns CDR1 SEHNR and CDR2 FQNEAQ (reference sequence). The CDR3, as DNA: TGTGCCAGCAGCTTAGACGGCGGGAGGGCCGGTGAGCAGTACTTC. It yields the protein CASSLDGGRAGEQYF.

This clone showed up just once. The chain carries TRBV12-5 and TRBJ1-3, with TRBD1 matching over 9 bases. The CDR3 totals 16 residues. CDR1 and CDR2 from the germline V gene are LGHNT and FRNRAP. The junction had 9 bases not matched to a gene; V was cut back by 5 bases and J by 4 bases. DNA for the CDR3: TGTGCTAGTGGTGCCTCCGGGACAGGGAGGGGAAACACCATATATTTT. It encodes CASGASGTGRGNTIYF. Supplemented by reference TRBV12-5 and TRBJ1-3, the full variable domain reads DARVTQTPRHKVTEMGQEVTMRCQPILGHNTVFWYRQTMMQGLELLAYFRNRAPLDDSGMPKDRFSAEMPDATLATLKIQPSEPRDSAVYFCASGASGTGRGNTIYFGEGSWLTVV.

This sequence joins TRBV9 and TRBJ1-1, with no clear D. The germline CDR1 and CDR2 sequences are SGDLS and YYNGEE. The CDR3 consists of 13 residues. V was pared by 0 bases and J by 5 bases, with 8 bases between. CDR3 region: CASSVEAFTEAFF. As DNA, the CDR3 is TGTGCCAGCAGCGTAGAAGCTTTTACTGAAGCTTTCTTT.

V gene TRBV9 combines with J gene TRBJ1-3; 9 nucleotides agree with TRBD1. The CDR3 covers 16 residues. The V gene's germline CDR1 is SGDLS and CDR2 YYNGEE. Losses at the gene ends were 3 bases for V and 0 bases for J; bases not matched to a gene: 4. CDR3 coding DNA: TGTGCCAGCAGCGCGGGACAGGGATTCTCTGGAAACACCATATATTTT. It translates to CASSAGQGFSGNTIYF.

The rearrangement links TRBV7-9 to TRBJ2-7; D remains unclear. Trimming took 1 base from V and 0 from J, leaving 13 bases between them. The CDR3 totals 16 residues. Per the germline V gene, CDR1 is SEHNR and CDR2 is FQNEAQ (reference sequence). The CDR3 bases are TGTGCCAGCAGCTTAGTTCTTATGGCGGTCTCCTACGAGCAGTACTTC. As protein: CASSLVLMAVSYEQYF.

The chain carries TRBV6-5 and TRBJ1-3, with 7 bases aligning to TRBD1. The CDR3 totals 16 residues. With 2 bases clipped from V and 3 bases from J, the junction kept 7 bases outside the gene matches. Germline CDR1 is MNHEY and CDR2 is SVGAGI. CDR3 protein: CASSYDPGGNGNTIYF. CDR3 bases: TGTGCCAGCAGTTACGACCCAGGGGGAAATGGAAACACCATATATTTT.

The V gene is TRBV6-5, the J gene TRBJ1-6; D uncertain. With 8 bases removed from V and 0 bases from J, the gap between germline ends came to 8 bases. Germline assignment: CDR1 MNHEY and CDR2 SVGAGI. The CDR3 is 14 amino acids. The CDR3 loop reads CASRGSSYNSPLHF. DNA of the CDR3: TGTGCCAGCCGCGGGAGCTCCTATAATTCACCCCTCCACTTT.

This clone appeared once. The J gene is TRBJ2-5, the V gene TRBV5-1, with 9 positions matching TRBD1. Unmatched junction bases numbered 8, after V lost 4 bases and J lost 4 bases. The CDR3 sequence is 15 residues long. In germline, CDR1 is SGHRS, CDR2 YFSETQ. In DNA, the CDR3 is TGCGCCAGCAGCACCGACAGGGGGAGCGGAGAGACCCAGTACTTC. It translates to CASSTDRGSGETQYF. Full variable domain (rest looked up from reference TRBV5-1 and TRBJ2-5): KAGVTQTPRYLIKTRGQQVTLSCSPISGHRSVSWYQQTPGQGLQFLFEYFSETQRNKGNFPGRFSGRQFSNSRSEMNVSTLELGDSALYLCASSTDRGSGETQYFGPGTRLLVL.

The gene calls are TRBV9 and TRBJ1-1; a weak D match, TRBD1 (6 bases). The CDR3 spans 16 residues. V was shortened by 0 bases and J by 4 bases, with 16 bases between the two germline ends. CDR1 is SGDLS, CDR2 YYNGEE, per germline. In nucleotides, the CDR3 is TGTGCCAGCAGCGTAGGTCAGGGGTTGGGGAGCACTGAAGCTTTCTTT. It yields the protein CASSVGQGLGSTEAFF.

V and J are TRBV30 and TRBJ2-1, with a possible D match to TRBD1 (6 bases). V dropped 3 bases and J dropped 9 bases, with 24 bases sitting between them. The germline CDR1 and CDR2 sequences are GTSNPN and SVGIG (reference sequence). The CDR3 is 16 amino acids. This CDR3 reads CAWRADRGTMVSEQFF. CDR3 nucleotide sequence: TGTGCCTGGAGGGCTGACAGAGGGACAATGGTGAGTGAGCAGTTCTTC. Full variable domain (remainder filled in from reference TRBV30 and TRBJ2-1): SQTIHQWPATLVQPVGSPLSLECTVEGTSNPNLYWYRQAAGRGLQLLFYSVGIGQISSEVPQNLSASRPQDRQFILSSKKLLLSDSGFYLCAWRADRGTMVSEQFFGPGTRLTVL.

J is TRBJ1-1 and V is TRBV5-1; the match to TRBD1 covers 12 bases. This CDR3 has 18 residues. The germline V gene encodes CDR1 SGHRS and CDR2 YFSETQ. V lost 3 bases, J lost 5 bases, and 14 bases stayed unmatched. CDR3 region: CASSSFGTGGAIGTEAFF. The CDR3 DNA is TGCGCCAGCAGCTCATTTGGGACAGGGGGCGCGATCGGGACTGAAGCTTTCTTT.

The genes are TRBV7-8 and TRBJ1-5, with D perhaps matching TRBD1 (6 bases). V lost 8 bases and J 1 base, leaving 12 bases between the germline ends. This CDR3 is 14 amino acids long. Germline V lookup: CDR1 SGHVS, CDR2 FQNEAQ. CDR3 nucleotide sequence: TGTGCCAGCGCCAGGGGTTTCAGCAATCAGCCCCAGCATTTT. The encoded protein is CASARGFSNQPQHF.

The chain is built from TRBV5-4 and TRBJ2-2; TRBD2 aligns across 9 bases. V lost 2 bases, J lost 4 bases, and 15 bases stayed unmatched. This CDR3 spans 19 amino acids. Germline V CDR1 and CDR2: SGHNT, YYREEE (reference sequence). For the CDR3, the DNA is TGTGCCAGCAGCTTATATGAGGGCCTAGCGGGATTCAGCACCGGGGAGCTGTTTTTT. Its translation: CASSLYEGLAGFSTGELFF. Combining the CDR3 with reference TRBV5-4 and TRBJ2-2 gives the whole variable domain ETGVTQSPTHLIKTRGQQVTLRCSSQSGHNTVSWYQQALGQGPQFIFQYYREEENGRGNFPPRFSGLQFPNYSSELNVNALELDDSALYLCASSLYEGLAGFSTGELFFGEGSRLTVL.

The V and J genes are TRBV4-1 and TRBJ1-5; D call uncertain. The CDR3 is 13 amino acids. From germline, CDR1 is MGHRA and CDR2 YSYEKL. V was clipped by 0 bases and J by 6 bases, with 6 bases between them. The CDR3 region is CASSQDEGQPQHF. The CDR3 nucleotides read TGCGCCAGCAGCCAAGACGAGGGTCAGCCCCAGCATTTT.